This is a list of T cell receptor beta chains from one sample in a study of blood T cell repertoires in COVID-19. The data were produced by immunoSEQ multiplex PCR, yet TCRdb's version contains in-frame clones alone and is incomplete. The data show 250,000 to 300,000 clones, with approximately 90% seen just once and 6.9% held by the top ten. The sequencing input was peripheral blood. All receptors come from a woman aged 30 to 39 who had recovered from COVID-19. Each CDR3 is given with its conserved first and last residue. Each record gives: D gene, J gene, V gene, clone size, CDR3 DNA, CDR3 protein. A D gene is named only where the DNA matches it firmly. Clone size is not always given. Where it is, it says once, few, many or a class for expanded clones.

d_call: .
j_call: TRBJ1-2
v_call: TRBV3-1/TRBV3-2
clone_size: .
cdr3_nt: TGTGCCAGCAGCCATATACAACAGGGCAATGACTATGGCTACACCTTC
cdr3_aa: CASSHIQQGNDYGYTF

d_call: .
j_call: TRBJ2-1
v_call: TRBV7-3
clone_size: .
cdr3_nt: TGTGCCAGCAGCTTATGGTCCTGGGGGGACAATGAGCAGTTCTTC
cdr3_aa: CASSLWSWGDNEQFF

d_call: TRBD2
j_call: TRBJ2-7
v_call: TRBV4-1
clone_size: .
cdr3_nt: TGCGCCAGCAGCCAAGTTCTAGCGGCCTCCTACGAGCAGTACTTC
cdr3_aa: CASSQVLAASYEQYF

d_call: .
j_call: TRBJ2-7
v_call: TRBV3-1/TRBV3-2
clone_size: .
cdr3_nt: TGTGCCAGCAGCCCTCAGGGATGGGAAGACGAGCAGTACTTC
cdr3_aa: CASSPQGWEDEQYF

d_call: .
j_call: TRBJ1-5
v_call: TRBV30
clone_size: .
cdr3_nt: TGTGCCTGGAGTGTACGCTGGACTGGTGGCAATCAGCCCCAGCATTTT
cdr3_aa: CAWSVRWTGGNQPQHF

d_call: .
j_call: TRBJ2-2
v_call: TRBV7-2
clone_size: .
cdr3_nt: TGTGCCAGCAGCTTAACGCTAGCAGCGAACACCGGGGAGCTGTTTTTT
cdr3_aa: CASSLTLAANTGELFF

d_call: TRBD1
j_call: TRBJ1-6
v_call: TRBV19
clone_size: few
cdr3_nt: TGTGCCAGTAGGGAACAGGGGTTCGACTATAATTCACCCCTCCACTTT
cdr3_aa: CASREQGFDYNSPLHF

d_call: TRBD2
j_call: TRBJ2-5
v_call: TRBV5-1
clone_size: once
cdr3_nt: TGCGCCAGCAGCCCCACGGGGAGGGCGTACCAAGAGACCCAGTACTTC
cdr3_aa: CASSPTGRAYQETQYF

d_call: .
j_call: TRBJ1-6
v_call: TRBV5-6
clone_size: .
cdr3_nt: TGTGCCAGCAGCTTGGCCGGCAGCAGGCCCCTCCACTTT
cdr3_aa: CASSLAGSRPLHF

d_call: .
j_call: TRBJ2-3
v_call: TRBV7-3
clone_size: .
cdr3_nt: TGTGCCAGCAGCTTAATGGGGGCGGCAGATACGCAGTATTTT
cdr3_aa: CASSLMGAADTQYF

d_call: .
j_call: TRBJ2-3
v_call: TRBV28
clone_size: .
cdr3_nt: TGTGCCAGCAGTTTATCCGGGGTCGTAATGACAGATACGCAGTATTTT
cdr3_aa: CASSLSGVVMTDTQYF

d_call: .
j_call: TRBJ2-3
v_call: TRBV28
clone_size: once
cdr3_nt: TGTGCCAGCAGGGTCCCAGGGGCTTCAGATACGCAGTATTTT
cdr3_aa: CASRVPGASDTQYF

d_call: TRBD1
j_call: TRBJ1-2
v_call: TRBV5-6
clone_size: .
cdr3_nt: TGTGCCAGCAGCTTGAACCCAGGGGGTTCGGACGGCTACACCTTC
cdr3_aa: CASSLNPGGSDGYTF

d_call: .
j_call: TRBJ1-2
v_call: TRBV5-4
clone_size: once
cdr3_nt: TGTGCCAGCAGCGGCCATCAAGGTACAGCTGGCTACACCTTC
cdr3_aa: CASSGHQGTAGYTF

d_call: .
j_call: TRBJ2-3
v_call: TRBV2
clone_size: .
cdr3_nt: TGTGCCAGCAGTGAAGCGCTTCGGGGGAGGATACGTCGGAATACGCAGTATTTT
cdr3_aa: CASSEALRGRIRRNTQYF

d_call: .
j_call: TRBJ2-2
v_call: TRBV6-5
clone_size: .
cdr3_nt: TGTGCCAGCAACGGGGAGAACACCGGGGAGCTGTTTTTT
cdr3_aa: CASNGENTGELFF

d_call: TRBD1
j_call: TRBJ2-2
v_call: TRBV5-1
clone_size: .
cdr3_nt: TGCGCCAGCACAGGGGGCATGGACACCGGGGAGCTGTTTTTT
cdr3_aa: CASTGGMDTGELFF

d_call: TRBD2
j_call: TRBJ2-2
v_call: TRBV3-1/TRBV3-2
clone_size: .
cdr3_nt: TGTGCCACCTGGGGGGGCACCGGGGAGCTGTTTTTT
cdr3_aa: CATWGGTGELFF

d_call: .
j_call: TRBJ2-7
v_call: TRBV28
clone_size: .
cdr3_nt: TGTGCCAGCAGTTTCGTCGAGCAGTACTTC
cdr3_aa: CASSFVEQYF

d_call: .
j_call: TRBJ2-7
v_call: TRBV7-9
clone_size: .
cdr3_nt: TGTGCCAGCAGCTTAAGCCTCAGGGACGAGCAGTACTTC
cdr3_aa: CASSLSLRDEQYF

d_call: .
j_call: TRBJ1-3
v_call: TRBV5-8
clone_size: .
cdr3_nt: TGTGCCAGCAGCTTGGCGGTGGTAACGGTTGGAAACACCATATATTTT
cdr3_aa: CASSLAVVTVGNTIYF

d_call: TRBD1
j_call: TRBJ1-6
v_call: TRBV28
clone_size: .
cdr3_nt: TGTGCCAGCAATAACCTGGGACAGAGAAATTCACCCCTCCACTTT
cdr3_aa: CASNNLGQRNSPLHF

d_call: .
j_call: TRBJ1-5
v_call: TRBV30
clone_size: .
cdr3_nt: TGTGCCTGGAGTGTAGAACTTTCTCAGCCCCAGCATTTT
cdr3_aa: CAWSVELSQPQHF

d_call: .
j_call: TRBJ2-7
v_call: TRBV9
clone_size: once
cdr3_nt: TGTGCCAGCAGCAGGGGTGGGAACTACGAGCAGTACTTC
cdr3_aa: CASSRGGNYEQYF

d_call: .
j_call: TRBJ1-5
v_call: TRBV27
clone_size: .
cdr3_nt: TGTGCCAGCAGTTTCCCGGGTCAGCCCCAGCATTTT
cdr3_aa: CASSFPGQPQHF